These T cell receptor beta chains were read from a single sample in a study of blood T cell repertoires in COVID-19. Produced via immunoSEQ multiplex PCR; TCRdb's table is partial and in-frame only. The table shows more than 85,000 clones, with 70% to 80% occurring only once. The sample taken for sequencing was peripheral blood. Every receptor here comes from a man in his sixties with active or convalescent COVID-19. The CDR3 runs from the conserved cysteine through the conserved F or W. A D gene is named only where the DNA matches it firmly. Only some rows state a clone size, as once, few, many or a class for expanded clones.

TRBJ1-1	.	TRBV30	16	.	TGTGCCTGGAGGCTGTGGGGGACACTCGAGAACACTGAAGCTTTCTTT	CAWRLWGTLENTEAFF
TRBJ1-2	few	TRBV19	14	.	TGTGCCAGTATGGATGGGGTTGGGGCCTATGGCTACACCTTC	CASMDGVGAYGYTF
TRBJ2-1	.	TRBV5-1	14	TRBD2	TGCGCCAGCAGGAGGTGGGAGGGCCGCGATGAGCAGTTCTTC	CASRRWEGRDEQFF
TRBJ1-1	.	TRBV28	13	TRBD1	TGTGCCACCACCGGGACAGGGGGCCTTGAAGCTTTCTTT	CATTGTGGLEAFF
TRBJ2-2	.	TRBV28	19	TRBD2	TGTGCCAGCAGTCTTCTCCCGGGACTAGCGGGAAGTTCTACCGGGGAGCTGTTTTTT	CASSLLPGLAGSSTGELFF
TRBJ1-1	.	TRBV19	13	TRBD1	TGTGCCAGTCGACAGGGACGGAACACTGAAGCTTTCTTT	CASRQGRNTEAFF
TRBJ1-2	.	TRBV27	15	TRBD1	TGTGCCAGCAGCCCCACCTTACAGGGGGACTATGGCTACACCTTC	CASSPTLQGDYGYTF
TRBJ2-3	once	TRBV27	13	.	TGTGCCAGCAGTCAAGACGGAGTGAGTACGCAGTATTTT	CASSQDGVSTQYF
TRBJ2-5	.	TRBV2	11	.	TGTGCCAGCAGTGACGGCGGGACCCAGTACTTC	CASSDGGTQYF
TRBJ1-4	.	TRBV5-1	18	TRBD1	TGCGCCAGCAGCTTGGATTTTACTGTGCAGGGGGCCGGGGAAAAACTGTTTTTT	CASSLDFTVQGAGEKLFF
TRBJ2-5	.	TRBV9	14	TRBD1	TGTGCCAGCAGCACCGGGACAGGAGGGGAGACCCAGTACTTC	CASSTGTGGETQYF
TRBJ2-7	.	TRBV28	12	.	TGTGCCAGCACCTCCCGGTCGGGCGAGCAGTACTTC	CASTSRSGEQYF
TRBJ1-4	.	TRBV6-5	16	.	TGTGCCAGCAGTTACTCCCAGGGGAGCACTAATGAAAAACTGTTTTTT	CASSYSQGSTNEKLFF
TRBJ1-2	.	TRBV3-1/TRBV3-2	19	.	TGTGCCAGCAGCCAAGTGGTTCCAGCTAGCAGCGAGGGTAACTATGGCTACACCTTC	CASSQVVPASSEGNYGYTF
TRBJ1-1	few	TRBV3-1/TRBV3-2	15	.	TGTGCCAGCAGCCTAGAAGGGGTCCCAGGGACTGAAGCTTTCTTT	CASSLEGVPGTEAFF
TRBJ1-4	.	TRBV5-1	15	TRBD1	TGCGCCAGCAGCCAGTCGAGGACAGGGAATGAAAAACTGTTTTTT	CASSQSRTGNEKLFF
TRBJ1-4	few	TRBV10-3	15	TRBD1	TGTGCCATCAGTGAGCAGGGGGGCACTAATGAAAAACTGTTTTTT	CAISEQGGTNEKLFF
TRBJ2-2	.	TRBV9	16	TRBD2	TGTGCCAGCAGCGTAGTGTCTAGCGGGAGCGTCGGGGAGCTGTTTTTT	CASSVVSSGSVGELFF
TRBJ2-1	.	TRBV9	14	.	TGTGCCAGCAGCGTCGTAGATACCTACAATGAGCAGTTCTTC	CASSVVDTYNEQFF
TRBJ2-1	.	TRBV19	16	TRBD1	TGTGCCAGTAGTCCGCGGGACAGGGGAGCCTACAATGAGCAGTTCTTC	CASSPRDRGAYNEQFF
TRBJ1-5	.	TRBV9	14	.	TGTGCCAGCAGCGGGGGCTATAGCAATCAGCCCCAGCATTTT	CASSGGYSNQPQHF
TRBJ2-5	few	TRBV9	15	.	TGTGCCAGCAGCTCCGGGGAGGGGGGCTGGGAGACCCAGTACTTC	CASSSGEGGWETQYF
TRBJ2-1	.	TRBV4-1	17	TRBD2	TGCGCCAGCAGCCAAGATCTAGCGGGAGATAGGGACAATGAGCAGTTCTTC	CASSQDLAGDRDNEQFF
TRBJ2-7	.	TRBV5-4	15	.	TGTGCCAGCAGCTTGGGTGAAGTAGGGGGAGACCGGTGGTACTTC	CASSLGEVGGDRWYF
TRBJ1-2	.	TRBV5-1	17	.	TGCGCCAGCAGCCCACATGCTTTACAGGGAGCTAACTATGGCTACACCTTC	CASSPHALQGANYGYTF
TRBJ2-1	.	TRBV18	12	.	TGTGCCAGCTCACCGGCTACGAGGGAGCAGTTCTTC	CASSPATREQFF
TRBJ2-3	once	TRBV24-1	16	TRBD2	TGTGCCACCAGTGATCCGATAGCGGGAGGGAGGAATACGCAGTATTTT	CATSDPIAGGRNTQYF
TRBJ1-4	.	TRBV6-5	15	.	TGTGCCAGCAGTTACTCTCAGTACGCTAATGAAAAACTGTTTTTT	CASSYSQYANEKLFF
TRBJ1-1	.	TRBV18	14	.	TGTGCCAGCTCACCGATGACTTTGAACACTGAAGCTTTCTTT	CASSPMTLNTEAFF
TRBJ1-1	.	TRBV18	15	.	TGTGCCAGCTCACCCCCAGTGCGTCTCGGGACTGAAGCTTTCTTT	CASSPPVRLGTEAFF
TRBJ1-1	once	TRBV5-1	14	TRBD1	TGCGCCAGCAGCTTGGAGGACAGGGTCACTGAAGCTTTCTTT	CASSLEDRVTEAFF
TRBJ2-5	.	TRBV21-1	20	.	TGTGCCAGCAGCATAACCGGGACAGACGCTCCGGGACTCCTCCAAGAGACCCAGTACTTC	CASSITGTDAPGLLQETQYF
TRBJ2-7	.	TRBV3-1/TRBV3-2	14	TRBD2	TGTGCCAGCAGCCAAGTTGGACTAGCCTACGAGCAGTACTTC	CASSQVGLAYEQYF
TRBJ1-1	.	TRBV18	14	TRBD1	TGTGCCAGCTCTCTCAGGGGGCAGAACACTGAAGCTTTCTTT	CASSLRGQNTEAFF
TRBJ1-2	.	TRBV29-1	12	.	TGCAGCGTTGCCGAGGGTAACTATGGCTACACCTTC	CSVAEGNYGYTF
TRBJ1-2	.	TRBV5-4	15	TRBD1	TGTGCCAGCAGCATCCAAGACAGGGGCGGTTATGGCTACACCTTC	CASSIQDRGGYGYTF
TRBJ1-2	.	TRBV5-1	12	.	TGCGCCAGCAGCGGGGGCGTAGATGGCTACACCTTC	CASSGGVDGYTF
TRBJ1-1	.	TRBV27	14	TRBD1	TGTGCCAGCAGCTCTACAGGGGGCATCACTGAAGCTTTCTTT	CASSSTGGITEAFF
TRBJ2-1	.	TRBV6-5	15	TRBD1	TGTGCCAGCCGAGGGGGGACAGGTCACTACAATGAGCAGTTCTTC	CASRGGTGHYNEQFF
TRBJ2-3	.	TRBV10-3	15	.	TGTGCCACTTCGGATGGCGGGACGGGCACAGATACGCAGTATTTT	CATSDGGTGTDTQYF
TRBJ1-1	.	TRBV29-1	14	TRBD1	TGCAGCGTTGTGGGACAGGGGGCAGAAACTGAAGCTTTCTTT	CSVVGQGAETEAFF
TRBJ2-7	once	TRBV6-6	15	TRBD1	TGTGCCAGCAGTTACTCCGGGACAGGCCCCTACGAGCAGTACTTC	CASSYSGTGPYEQYF
TRBJ2-2	.	TRBV27	16	.	TGTGCCAGCAGTTTACAGCGGACTATAATAGGCGGGGAGCTGTTTTTT	CASSLQRTIIGGELFF